This is a list of T cell receptor beta chains from one sample in a study of human T cells and chemical hapten exposure. TCRdb passed the RACE reads through MiXCR, listing each CDR3 protein once. The data contain 85,000 to 100,000 distinct CDR3 sequences, 27% of them singletons. The source was whole blood, collected in connection with sensitization to the hapten diphenylcyclopropenone (DPC). Source of these receptors: a man aged 35-49 years with alopecia areata. Some clones in this sample may be carry-over from other donors' samples. CDR3s include the opening cysteine and the closing phenylalanine or tryptophan. Each record gives: D gene, J gene, V gene, clone size, CDR3 protein, CDR3 DNA. The D gene is left open where the match is weak. Part of the rows lack a size; the others show once, few, many or a class for expanded clones.

D: -; J: TRBJ1-4; V: TRBV5-6; size: few; CDR3: CASSLGLSGEKLFF; DNA: TGTGCCAGCAGCTTGGGTCTTTCCGGGGAAAAACTGTTTTTT
D: -; J: TRBJ2-7; V: TRBV28; size: -; CDR3: CATRGDVSYEQYF; DNA: TGTGCCACCCGTGGGGATGTCTCCTACGAGCAGTACTTC
D: TRBD1; J: TRBJ1-5; V: TRBV28; size: -; CDR3: CASRDRGVQPQHF; DNA: TGTGCCAGCAGGGACAGGGGAGTCCAGCCCCAGCATTTT
D: TRBD2; J: TRBJ2-7; V: TRBV28; size: -; CDR3: CASSFPGLAGTYEQYF; DNA: TGTGCCAGCAGTTTTCCCGGACTAGCGGGAACCTACGAGCAGTACTTC
D: TRBD2; J: TRBJ2-2; V: TRBV4-3; size: few; CDR3: CASSQVSGRNTGELFF; DNA: TGCGCCAGCAGCCAAGTTAGCGGGAGGAACACCGGGGAGCTGTTTTTT
D: -; J: TRBJ2-7; V: TRBV2; size: few; CDR3: CASGHTSYEQYF; DNA: TGTGCCAGCGGGCACACTTCCTACGAGCAGTACTTC
D: -; J: TRBJ2-7; V: TRBV3-1; size: -; CDR3: CASSQLTYEQYF; DNA: TGTGCCAGCAGCCAACTGACCTACGAGCAGTACTTC
D: -; J: TRBJ2-7; V: TRBV7-2; size: few; CDR3: CASSPRRSYEQYF; DNA: TGTGCCAGCAGCCCCCGGAGGAGCTACGAGCAGTACTTC
D: -; J: TRBJ1-5; V: TRBV12-3/TRBV12-4; size: -; CDR3: CASSRRQPGYQPQHF; DNA: TGTGCCAGCAGCCGCAGACAGCCAGGTTATCAGCCCCAGCATTTT
D: -; J: TRBJ1-2; V: TRBV10-3; size: -; CDR3: CAISEGGLGYTF; DNA: TGTGCCATCAGTGAGGGGGGGCTTGGCTACACCTTC